This is a list of T cell receptor beta chains from one sample in a study of molecular identifiers for immune sequencing clone quantification. One entry per CDR3 protein, called by TCRdb with MiXCR from the PCR reads. The table has over 550,000 distinct CDR3 sequences, 25% seen once; the top ten hold 0.78%. Sequences were obtained from naive CD8+ T cells from blood, with Jurkat cell RNA spiked in. The receptors come from a human donor in good health. Some libraries in this study had Jurkat cell RNA spiked in. Both conserved end residues are part of each CDR3. D genes are given only for firm matches. Part of the rows lack a size; the others show once, few, many or a class for expanded clones.

TRBJ2-3 | many | TRBV10-3 | - | TGTGCCATCAGGGGGCTTGGCACAGATACGCAGTATTTT | CAIRGLGTDTQYF
TRBJ1-2 | - | TRBV10-3 | - | TGTGCCATCAGTGGGGTCCAGGCAAACTATGGCTACACCTTC | CAISGVQANYGYTF
TRBJ2-2 | few | TRBV6-5 | - | TGTGCCAGCAGTTACTCTACGGGTCGTTCCGGGGAGCTGTTTTTT | CASSYSTGRSGELFF
TRBJ2-7 | - | TRBV10-3 | - | TGTGCCATCAGTGAGCGGGGCCCGAGCTCCTACGAGCAGTACTTC | CAISERGPSSYEQYF
TRBJ2-7 | - | TRBV10-3 | - | TGTGCCATCAAAACAGGGTCCAGCTCCTACGAGCAGTACTTC | CAIKTGSSSYEQYF
TRBJ2-3 | - | TRBV12-3/TRBV12-4 | TRBD2 | TGTGCCAGCAGCCTAACGGGGTTACTAGCGGGAGTATCGGATACGCAGTATTTT | CASSLTGLLAGVSDTQYF
TRBJ1-4 | few | TRBV28 | - | TGTGCCAGCAGCACAGACCCGGGACAAAGGGAAAAACTGGTTTTT | CASSTDPGQREKLVF
TRBJ2-7 | many | TRBV4-1 | TRBD1 | TGCGCCAGCAGCCCGGGGGACAGGCCCTACGAGCAGTACTTC | CASSPGDRPYEQYF
TRBJ2-7 | many | TRBV6-5 | TRBD1 | TGTGCCAGCAGTGCACGGGACAGGTGGGGGTACGAGCAGTACTTC | CASSARDRWGYEQYF
TRBJ1-4 | many | TRBV6-5 | - | TGTGCCAGCAGTTACTCCCAGGGAAGGGAAAAACTGTTTTTT | CASSYSQGREKLFF